This T cell receptor beta chain was recovered during a study of T cells in localized non-small cell lung cancer. The CDR3 has 15 residues. The ends lost 1 base at V and 2 bases at J; junction bases unmatched: 4. Germline values: CDR1 SGDLS, CDR2 YYNGEE. Study-wide points: In adjacent lung, a median about 52 of the top 100 tumor clones were found. The study sequenced only one region of the tumor. As a result, intratumor heterogeneity could not be excluded and remains possible. A higher density of T cells in blood coincided with extended overall survival.

Sequenced by immunoSEQ multiplex PCR; TCRdb stores in-frame clones only, minus some. The profile shows around 2,800 clones, roughly 28% of them singletons. This clone has only a few counts. Its antigen is currently unknown. V is TRBV9 and J is TRBJ2-3, with 7 bases fitting TRBD1. Material: lung tumor tissue, obtained before any cancer treatment. The sequence was obtained from a female donor at least 60 years old with stage II squamous cell lung carcinoma. In DNA form, the CDR3 reads TGTGCCAGCAGCGTAAAACAGGGGTTCACAGATACGCAGTATTTT. Amino acid sequence: CASSVKQGFTDTQYF.